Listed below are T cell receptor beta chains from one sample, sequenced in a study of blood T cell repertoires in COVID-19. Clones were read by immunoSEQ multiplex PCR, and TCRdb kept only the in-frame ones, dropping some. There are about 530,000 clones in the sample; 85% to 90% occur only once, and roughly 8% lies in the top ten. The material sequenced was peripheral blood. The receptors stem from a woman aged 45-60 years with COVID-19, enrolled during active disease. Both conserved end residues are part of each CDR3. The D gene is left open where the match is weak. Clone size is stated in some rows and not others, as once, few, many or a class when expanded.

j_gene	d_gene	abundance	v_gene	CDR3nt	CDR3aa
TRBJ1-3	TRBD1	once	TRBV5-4	TGTGCCAGCAGCTCCCGCGGACAGGGGTGGGGAAACACCATATATTTT	CASSSRGQGWGNTIYF
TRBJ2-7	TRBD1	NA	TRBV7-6	TGTGCCAGCAGCCCCCAAGGACAGGGGGCTTACGAGCAGTACTTC	CASSPQGQGAYEQYF
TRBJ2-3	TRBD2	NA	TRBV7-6	TGTGCCACCGGACTAGCGGGGGGTTCGGATACGCAGTATTTT	CATGLAGGSDTQYF
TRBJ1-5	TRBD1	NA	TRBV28	TGTGCCAGCAGTTCCCAGGGGGTGTATGATCAGCCCCAGCATTTT	CASSSQGVYDQPQHF
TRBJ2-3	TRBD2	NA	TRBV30	TGTGCCTGCATTAGCGGGGCGGGAGATACGCAGTATTTT	CACISGAGDTQYF
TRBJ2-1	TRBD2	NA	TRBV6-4	TGTGCCAGCAGTGAAGCGGGGGGGACGTCCTACAATGAGCAGTTCTTC	CASSEAGGTSYNEQFF
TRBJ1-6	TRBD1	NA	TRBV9	TGTGCCAGCAGCCCCCGAACGTCGACAGGGAATTCACCCCTCCACTTT	CASSPRTSTGNSPLHF
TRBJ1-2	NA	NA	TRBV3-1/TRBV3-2	TGTGCCAGCAGCCTCGACACGCGCCCCTATGGCTACACCTTC	CASSLDTRPYGYTF
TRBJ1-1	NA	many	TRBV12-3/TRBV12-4	TGTGCCAGCAGTTCTTGGAAGGAGGCTGAAGCTTTCTTT	CASSSWKEAEAFF
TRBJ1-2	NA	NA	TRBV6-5	TGTGCCAGCAGTTACTCATCGGCGGTAACTAACTATGGCTACACCTTC	CASSYSSAVTNYGYTF
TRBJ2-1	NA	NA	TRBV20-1	TGCAGTGTCAACCAGTACAATGAGCAGTTCTTC	CSVNQYNEQFF
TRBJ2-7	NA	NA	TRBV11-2	TGTGCCAGCAGCCCGACTCAGAACACCTACGAGCAGTACTTC	CASSPTQNTYEQYF
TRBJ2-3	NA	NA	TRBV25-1	TGTGCCAGCAGTGAATTAGACAGTGGAGATACGCAGTATTTT	CASSELDSGDTQYF
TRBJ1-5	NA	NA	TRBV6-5	TGTGCCAGCAGTCAACAGGGCTATCAGCCCCAGCATTTT	CASSQQGYQPQHF
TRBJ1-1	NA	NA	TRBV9	TGTGCCAGCAGCGTAGGAGGGAACCTGAACACTGAAGCTTTCTTT	CASSVGGNLNTEAFF
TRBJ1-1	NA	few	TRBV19	TGTGCCAGTAGTATTAAGGGGTGGCCGACTGAAGCTTTCTTT	CASSIKGWPTEAFF
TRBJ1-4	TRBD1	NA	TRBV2	TGTGCCAGCAGCTACGGGACAGGGTCAAAGAATGAAAAACTGTTTTTT	CASSYGTGSKNEKLFF
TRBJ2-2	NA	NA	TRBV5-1	TGCGCCAGCAGCGTGGGACAAACCGGGGAGCTGTTTTTT	CASSVGQTGELFF
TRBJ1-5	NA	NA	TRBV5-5	TGTGCCAGCAGCGCGGAGGGGCGACGGAATCAGCCCCAGCATTTT	CASSAEGRRNQPQHF
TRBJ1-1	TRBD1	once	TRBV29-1	TGCAGCGGTAGGACAGGGGACACTGAAGCTTTCTTT	CSGRTGDTEAFF
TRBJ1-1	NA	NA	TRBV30	TGTGCCTGGCAACATTCGGATGACTACACTGAAGCTTTCTTT	CAWQHSDDYTEAFF
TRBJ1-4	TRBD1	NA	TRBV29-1	TGCAGCGTTGAAGATCGTGGAAGGGGGCATGGGAATGAAAAACTGTTTTTT	CSVEDRGRGHGNEKLFF
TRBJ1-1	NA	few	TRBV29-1	TGCAGCGTGGCAGGGGTTTACATGAACACTGAAGCTTTCTTT	CSVAGVYMNTEAFF
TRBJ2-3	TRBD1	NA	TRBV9	TGTGCCAGCAGCGTCCTGACAGGGAAAGATACGCAGTATTTT	CASSVLTGKDTQYF
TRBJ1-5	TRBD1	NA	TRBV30	TGTGCCTCGAGGGGGCTAGGTAGCAATCAGCCCCAGCATTTT	CASRGLGSNQPQHF
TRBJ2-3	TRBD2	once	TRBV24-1	TGTGCCACCAGTACGCATCGCGGGGGAACAGATACGCAGTATTTT	CATSTHRGGTDTQYF
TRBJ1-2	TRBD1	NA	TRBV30	TGTGCCTGGTGGACAGGAGGTAACTATGGCTACACCTTC	CAWWTGGNYGYTF
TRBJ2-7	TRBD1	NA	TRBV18	TGTGCCAGCTCACCGGGACAGGAGTTCCACGAGCAGTACTTC	CASSPGQEFHEQYF
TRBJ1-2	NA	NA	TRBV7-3	TGTGCCAGCAGCTCCCGGGGTGAGGGTACCTATGGCTACACCTTC	CASSSRGEGTYGYTF
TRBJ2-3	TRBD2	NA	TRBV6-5	TGTGCCAGCAGTTACCGCGGGGGACGGGCAGATACGCAGTATTTT	CASSYRGGRADTQYF
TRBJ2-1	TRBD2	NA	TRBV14	TGTGCCAGCAGCCGCGTTAGCGGGGGGGCTGGTGAGCAGTTCTTC	CASSRVSGGAGEQFF
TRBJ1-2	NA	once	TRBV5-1	TGCGCCAGCAGCTTGGGGGGCGGCTATGGCTACACCTTC	CASSLGGGYGYTF
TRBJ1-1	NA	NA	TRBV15	TGTGCCACCAGCACTGAGAGAAGCACTGAAGCTTTCTTT	CATSTERSTEAFF
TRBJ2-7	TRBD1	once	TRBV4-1	TGCGCCAGCAGCCAAGCCCCAGGGGGCAAGTACGAGCAGTACTTC	CASSQAPGGKYEQYF
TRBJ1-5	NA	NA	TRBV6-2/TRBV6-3	TGTGCCAGCAGCGTAGAAGGCACGGGTTACAATCAGCCCCAGCATTTT	CASSVEGTGYNQPQHF
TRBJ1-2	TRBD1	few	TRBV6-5	TGTGCCAGCAGTACCCGGGACAGGGGAGGCTATGGCTACACCTTC	CASSTRDRGGYGYTF
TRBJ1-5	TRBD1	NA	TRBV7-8	TGTGCCAGCAGCGCCCGGACAGGGAATGATCAGCCCCAGCATTTT	CASSARTGNDQPQHF